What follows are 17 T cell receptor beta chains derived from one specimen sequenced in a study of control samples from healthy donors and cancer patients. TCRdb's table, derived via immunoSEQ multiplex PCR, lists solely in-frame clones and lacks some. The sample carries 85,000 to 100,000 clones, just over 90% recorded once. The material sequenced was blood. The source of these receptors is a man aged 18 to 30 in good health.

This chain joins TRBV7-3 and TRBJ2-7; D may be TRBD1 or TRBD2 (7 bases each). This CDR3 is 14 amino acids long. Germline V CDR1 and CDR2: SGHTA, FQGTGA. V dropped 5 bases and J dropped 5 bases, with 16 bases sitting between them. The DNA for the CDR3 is TGTGCCAGCAGCCTCTCAGGGGGGGCCCACGAGCAGTACTTC. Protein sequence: CASSLSGGAHEQYF.

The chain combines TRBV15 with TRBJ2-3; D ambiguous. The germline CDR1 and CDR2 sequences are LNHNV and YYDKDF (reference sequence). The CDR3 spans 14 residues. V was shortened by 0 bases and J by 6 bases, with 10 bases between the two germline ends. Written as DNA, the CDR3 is TGTGCCACCAGCAGAGATCCTCAAAGGGATACGCAGTATTTT. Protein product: CATSRDPQRDTQYF.

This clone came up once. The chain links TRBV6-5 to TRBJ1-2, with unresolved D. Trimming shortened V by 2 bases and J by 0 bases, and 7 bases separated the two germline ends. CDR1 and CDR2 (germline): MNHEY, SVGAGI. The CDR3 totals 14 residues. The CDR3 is CASSYDGTNYGYTF. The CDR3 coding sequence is TGTGCCAGCAGTTACGACGGTACTAACTATGGCTACACCTTC.

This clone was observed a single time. CDR3 protein: CASKTGAGSADTQYF. CDR3 in DNA: TGTGCCAGTAAGACCGGAGCAGGGAGTGCAGATACGCAGTATTTT. The J gene is TRBJ2-3, the V gene TRBV19; D tentatively reads TRBD1 or TRBD2 (5 bases each). This CDR3 has 15 amino acids. V was pared by 7 bases and J by 4 bases, with 18 bases between. The V gene's germline CDR1 is LNHDA and CDR2 SQIVND (reference sequence).

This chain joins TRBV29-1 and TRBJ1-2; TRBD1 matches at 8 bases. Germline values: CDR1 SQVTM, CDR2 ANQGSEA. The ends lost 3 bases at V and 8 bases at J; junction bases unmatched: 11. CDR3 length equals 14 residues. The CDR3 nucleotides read TGCAGCGTTGAGGGGGGTCAGGGGGCTAAAGGCTACACCTTC. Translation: CSVEGGQGAKGYTF.

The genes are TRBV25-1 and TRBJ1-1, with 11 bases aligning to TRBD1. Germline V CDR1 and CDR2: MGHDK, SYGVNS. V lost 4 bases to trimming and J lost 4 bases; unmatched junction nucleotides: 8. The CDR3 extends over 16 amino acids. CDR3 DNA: TGTGCCAGCAGTGGAGGGACAGGGGGTGGAAGCACTGAAGCTTTCTTT. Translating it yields CASSGGTGGGSTEAFF.

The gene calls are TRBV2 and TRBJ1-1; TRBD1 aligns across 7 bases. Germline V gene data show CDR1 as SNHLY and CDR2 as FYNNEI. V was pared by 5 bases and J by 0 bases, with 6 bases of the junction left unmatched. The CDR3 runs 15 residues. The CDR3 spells CASSRRQGLNTEAFF. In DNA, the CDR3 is TGTGCCAGCAGTCGCCGACAGGGACTGAACACTGAAGCTTTCTTT.

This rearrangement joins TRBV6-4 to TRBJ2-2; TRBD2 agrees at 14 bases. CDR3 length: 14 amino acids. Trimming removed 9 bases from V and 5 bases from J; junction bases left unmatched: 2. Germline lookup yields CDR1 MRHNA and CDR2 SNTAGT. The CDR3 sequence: CARTSGRVTGELFF. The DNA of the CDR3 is TGTGCCAGGACTAGCGGGAGGGTGACCGGGGAGCTGTTTTTT.

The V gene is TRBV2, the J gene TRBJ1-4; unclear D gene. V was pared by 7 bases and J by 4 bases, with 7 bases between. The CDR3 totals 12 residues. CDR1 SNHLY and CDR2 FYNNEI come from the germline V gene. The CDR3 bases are TGTGCCAGCAAAGGGATTAATGAAAAACTGTTTTTT. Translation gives CASKGINEKLFF.

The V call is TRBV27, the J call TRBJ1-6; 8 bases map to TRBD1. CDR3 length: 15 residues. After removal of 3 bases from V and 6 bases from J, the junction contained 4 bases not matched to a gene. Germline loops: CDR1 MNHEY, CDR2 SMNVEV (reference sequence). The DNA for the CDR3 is TGTGCCAGCAGTTTTGGGCAGGGGGCTAATTCACCCCTCCACTTT. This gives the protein CASSFGQGANSPLHF.

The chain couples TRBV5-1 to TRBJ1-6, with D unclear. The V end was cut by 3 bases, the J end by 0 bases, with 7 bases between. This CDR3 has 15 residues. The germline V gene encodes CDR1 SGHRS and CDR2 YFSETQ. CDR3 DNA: TGCGCCAGCAGCTATGATGGCTCCTATAATTCACCCCTCCACTTT. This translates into CASSYDGSYNSPLHF.

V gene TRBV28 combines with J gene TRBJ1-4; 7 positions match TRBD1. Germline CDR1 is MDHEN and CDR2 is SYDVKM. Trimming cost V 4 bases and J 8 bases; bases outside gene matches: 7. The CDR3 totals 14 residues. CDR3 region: CASSYDRVEEKLFF. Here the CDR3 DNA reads TGTGCCAGCAGTTACGACAGGGTGGAAGAAAAACTGTTTTTT.

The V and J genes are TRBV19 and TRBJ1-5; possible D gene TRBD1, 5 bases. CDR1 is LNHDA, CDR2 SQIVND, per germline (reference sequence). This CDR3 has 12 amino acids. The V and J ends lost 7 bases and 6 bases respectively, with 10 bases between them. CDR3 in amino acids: CASMGRVQPQHF. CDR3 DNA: TGTGCCAGTATGGGCAGGGTTCAGCCCCAGCATTTT. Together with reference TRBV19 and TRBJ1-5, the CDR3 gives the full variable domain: DGGITQSPKYLFRKEGQNVTLSCEQNLNHDAMYWYRQDPGQGLRLIYYSQIVNDFQKGDIAEGYSVSREKKESFPLTVTSAQKNPTAFYLCASMGRVQPQHFGDGTRLSIL.

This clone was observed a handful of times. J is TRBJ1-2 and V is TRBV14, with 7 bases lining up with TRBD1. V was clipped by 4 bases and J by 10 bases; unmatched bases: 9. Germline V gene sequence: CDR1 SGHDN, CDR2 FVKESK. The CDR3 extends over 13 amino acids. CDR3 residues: CASSRSKGQTYTF. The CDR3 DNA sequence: TGTGCCAGCAGCCGCTCCAAGGGACAGACCTACACCTTC.

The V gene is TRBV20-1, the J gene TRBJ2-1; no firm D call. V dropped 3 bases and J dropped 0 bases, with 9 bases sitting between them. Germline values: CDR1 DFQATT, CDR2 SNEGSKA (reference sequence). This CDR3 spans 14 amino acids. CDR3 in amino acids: CSASGFSSYNEQFF. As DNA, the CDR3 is TGCAGTGCTAGTGGCTTTAGCTCCTACAATGAGCAGTTCTTC.

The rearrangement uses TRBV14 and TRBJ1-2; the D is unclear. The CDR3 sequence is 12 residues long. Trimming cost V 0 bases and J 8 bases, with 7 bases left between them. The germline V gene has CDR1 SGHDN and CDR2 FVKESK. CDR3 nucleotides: TGTGCCAGCAGCCAAGATCGGAGGGGCTACACCTTC. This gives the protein CASSQDRRGYTF.

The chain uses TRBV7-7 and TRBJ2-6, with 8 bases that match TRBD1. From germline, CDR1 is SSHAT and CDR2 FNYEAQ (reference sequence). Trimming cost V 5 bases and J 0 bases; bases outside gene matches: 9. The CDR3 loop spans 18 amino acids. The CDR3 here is CASSPVTGASSGANVLTF. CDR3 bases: TGTGCCAGCAGCCCCGTGACAGGGGCGAGCTCTGGGGCCAACGTCCTGACTTTC.